At least ten counts were recorded for the clone carrying this TCR beta chain. The antigen remains unidentified. The CDR3 regions of TCR beta were amplified from RNA transcripts. The TCR CDR3 first-round RT-PCR relied on the HTBI primer set. TCRdb reanalysed the multiplex PCR reads using MiXCR and keeps one entry per CDR3 protein. The profile shows 400,000 to 550,000 distinct CDR3 sequences, about 15% of them singletons. The sample is drawn from a study of T cells in Graves' hyperthyroidism and ophthalmopathy. The study's findings and limits: Most expanded thyroid clonotypes above 0.001 also appeared in blood. A 13 V-J signature model discriminated ophthalmopathy versus stable hyperthyroidism.

Germline values: CDR1 LNHDA, CDR2 SQIVND (reference sequence). There are 16 residues in the CDR3. J lost 1 base, V lost 7 bases, and 12 bases had no gene match. Stable Graves' hyperthyroidism meant no ophthalmopathy progression within 18 months. Newly diagnosed hyperthyroidism patients aged 18 to 65 years had disease lasting under 2 months. The sample comprised blood. This receptor was obtained from a woman between 18 and 29 years old with Graves' hyperthyroidism. V and J are TRBV19 and TRBJ1-1; 7 bases agree with TRBD1. The CDR3 protein is CASTKNRGAWNTEAFF. CDR3 in DNA: TGTGCCAGTACCAAGAACAGGGGCGCATGGAACACTGAAGCTTTCTTT.